Listed below are T cell receptor beta chains from one sample, sequenced in a study of T-cell memory formation after mild COVID-19. Using its own MiXCR run on the 5' RACE reads, TCRdb lists one record per CDR3 protein. The sample includes around 370,000 distinct CDR3 sequences, about 21% seen only once; the top ten take around 13%. Material for sequencing was PBMCs or a T cell subset sorted from them (not recorded which). The receptors derive from an adult woman who had mild COVID-19 (a few samples of this study predate the infection). Cell type and time point are not known. CDR3s include the opening cysteine and the closing phenylalanine or tryptophan. A D gene is named only where the DNA matches it firmly. Where a row states a size, it is once, few, many or the class of an expanded clone; other rows omit it.

>NA|TRBJ1-4|NA|TRBV12-3/TRBV12-4
TGTGCCAGCAGTCCACGTTCGGAGAAACTGTTTTTT
CASSPRSEKLFF
>NA|TRBJ1-1|NA|TRBV12-3/TRBV12-4
TGTGCCAGCAGTTTAGCTTGGGGATGGGACATGAACACTGAAGCTTTCTTT
CASSLAWGWDMNTEAFF
>NA|TRBJ1-1|NA|TRBV6-6
TGTGCCAGCTCCTCAGGAGGACACGATTTCTTT
CASSSGGHDFF
>NA|TRBJ2-5|NA|TRBV9
TGTGCCAGCAGCGCCCCTAGGGAGACCCAGTACTTC
CASSAPRETQYF
>NA|TRBJ1-2|NA|TRBV2
TGTGCCAGCAGTGAGTCAGATGGCTACACCTTC
CASSESDGYTF
>NA|TRBJ2-6|many|TRBV18
TGTGCCAGCTCACGCGACAGAAAGACGGCCGTCCTGACTTTC
CASSRDRKTAVLTF
>TRBD1|TRBJ2-5|NA|TRBV6-5
TGTGCCAGCAGACCCGGGACAGGGACCCGTGAGACCCAGTACTTC
CASRPGTGTRETQYF
>NA|TRBJ2-7|few|TRBV20-1
TGCAGTGCGGCCAGCGGTACCTACGAGCAGTACTTC
CSAASGTYEQYF
>TRBD1|TRBJ1-2|NA|TRBV29-1
TGCAGCGTTGGACTCGACAGGGAAGGCTATGGCTACACCTTC
CSVGLDREGYGYTF
>TRBD2|TRBJ2-1|few|TRBV15
TGTGCCACCAGCAGAGGGGGCGGGAGTGGGAATGAGCAGTTCTTC
CATSRGGGSGNEQFF
>NA|TRBJ2-6|NA|TRBV12-3/TRBV12-4
TGTGCCAGCAGCTACCGGGACGGGGTGAGGTCTGGGGCCAACGTCCTGACTTTC
CASSYRDGVRSGANVLTF
>TRBD1|TRBJ1-1|few|TRBV10-3
TGTGCCATCAGTGAGGGAGAAGACAGGGCATCCGGGGCTTTCTTT
CAISEGEDRASGAFF
>NA|TRBJ2-1|few|TRBV24-1
TGTGCCACCAGTGATTCCCTATCGTATGAGCAGTTCTTC
CATSDSLSYEQFF
>NA|TRBJ1-1|NA|TRBV20-1
TGCAGTGCTTTAACGGGGGACACTGAAGCTTTCTTT
CSALTGDTEAFF
>NA|TRBJ1-5|few|TRBV30
TGTGCCTGGAGTGGAAATCCCGGGCAGCCCCAGCATTTT
CAWSGNPGQPQHF
>NA|TRBJ1-1|NA|TRBV7-9
TGTGCCAGCAGTCGGGACGTCGGAAACACTGAAGCTTTCTTT
CASSRDVGNTEAFF
>NA|TRBJ1-1|NA|TRBV5-6
TGTGCCAGCAGCCGAGGCCTGGGGAGGGACACTGAAGCTTTCTTT
CASSRGLGRDTEAFF
>TRBD2|TRBJ2-7|NA|TRBV20-1
TGCAGTGCTACCAAGGGACTAGCGGGAGGGCCTGGGGAGCAGTACTTC
CSATKGLAGGPGEQYF
>NA|TRBJ1-2|NA|TRBV6-6
TGTGCCAGCAGCCCTCCCACGGACAGCCGCTATGGCTACACCTTC
CASSPPTDSRYGYTF
>NA|TRBJ1-2|NA|TRBV20-1
TGCAGTGCTAGAGATCCCTACAGGGACTTTGGCTACACCTTC
CSARDPYRDFGYTF
>NA|TRBJ1-1|few|TRBV5-1
TGCGCCAGCAGCTTGGTCCGGGGGAGCACTGAAGCTTTCTTT
CASSLVRGSTEAFF
>TRBD1|TRBJ1-2|NA|TRBV7-8
TGTGCCAGCAGCTCCGGGACAGCGACGTTAGCTAACTATGGCTACACCTTC
CASSSGTATLANYGYTF
>TRBD2|TRBJ2-5|NA|TRBV9
TGTGCCAGCAGCGCCCAGCGGGGGGAAGAGACCCAGTACTTC
CASSAQRGEETQYF
>TRBD1|TRBJ2-1|NA|TRBV5-1
TGCGCCAGCAGCTTGAACAGGGGATCGGAGCAGTTCTTC
CASSLNRGSEQFF
>TRBD2|TRBJ2-1|NA|TRBV7-3
TGTGCCAGCAGCCCAATTCTTTTACGGACTAGCGGGGGTTACAATGAGCAGTTCTTC
CASSPILLRTSGGYNEQFF
>TRBD2|TRBJ2-7|NA|TRBV7-8
TGTGCCAGCAGCCCACTCGGGGGGAACGAGCAGTACTTC
CASSPLGGNEQYF
>TRBD1|TRBJ1-5|few|TRBV5-5
TGTGCCAGCAGCTTGACAGGGGGTGAATATCAGCCCCAGCATTTT
CASSLTGGEYQPQHF
>TRBD1|TRBJ1-2|NA|TRBV4-1
TGCGCCAGCAGCCGCACAGGGGGCGCGTCGAATGGCTACACCTTC
CASSRTGGASNGYTF
>TRBD2|TRBJ2-1|few|TRBV15
TGTGCCACCAGCGTAGGGGGATTCGGACTAGCGGCCTACAATGAGCAGTTCTTC
CATSVGGFGLAAYNEQFF
>TRBD1|TRBJ2-1|NA|TRBV7-9
TGTGCCAGCAGCCTACAGGGGGCGCGGAATGAGCAGTTCTTC
CASSLQGARNEQFF
>TRBD2|TRBJ2-3|NA|TRBV24-1
TGTGCCACCGGCGGGGGGGCTCAAGATACGCAGTATTTT
CATGGGAQDTQYF
>TRBD1|TRBJ2-7|few|TRBV2
TGTGCCAGCAGTGAAGAACCAGGGGGCGGCTACGAGCAGTACTTC
CASSEEPGGGYEQYF
>NA|TRBJ1-2|few|TRBV3-1
TGTGCCAGCAGGCCAGGTACGAACTATGGCTACACCTTC
CASRPGTNYGYTF
>NA|TRBJ2-1|few|TRBV6-2/TRBV6-3
TGTGCCAGCAGTTACGGGTGGAATGAGCAGTTCTTC
CASSYGWNEQFF
>TRBD1|TRBJ1-1|NA|TRBV12-3/TRBV12-4
TGTGCCAGCAGCCGAAGCACAGGGGGCCTCACTGAAGCTTTCTTT
CASSRSTGGLTEAFF
>TRBD1|TRBJ1-1|NA|TRBV6-5
TGTGCCAGCAGTATACAGGGGGCGAACACTGAAGCTTTCTTT
CASSIQGANTEAFF
>TRBD2|TRBJ2-1|few|TRBV7-9
TGTGCCAGCAGCTCCGGACTAGCGGGAGGGCTCCACAATGAGCAGTTCTTC
CASSSGLAGGLHNEQFF
>TRBD1|TRBJ2-3|NA|TRBV5-1
TGCGCCAGCAGCCAGCCGACAGGGAGCACAGATACGCAGTATTTT
CASSQPTGSTDTQYF
>NA|TRBJ2-6|NA|TRBV5-5
TGTGCCAGCAGCTTGGCCGCGTGGCCCTCTGGGGCCAACGTCCTGACTTTC
CASSLAAWPSGANVLTF
>NA|TRBJ1-3|few|TRBV7-2
TGTGCCAGCAGCTTAAGAGTAAGGGGTCGCGCTGGAAACACCATATATTTT
CASSLRVRGRAGNTIYF
>TRBD2|TRBJ2-1|few|TRBV20-1
TGCAGTGCTAGGGGTAGCGGGGGGTCACCCTACAATGAGCAGTTCTTC
CSARGSGGSPYNEQFF
>TRBD2|TRBJ2-3|NA|TRBV7-9
TGTGCCAGCGCTCCCCCGACTAGCGGGATCACAGATACGCAGTATTTT
CASAPPTSGITDTQYF
>NA|TRBJ2-1|few|TRBV12-3/TRBV12-4
TGTGCCAGCAGTTTAGCGGGAGGCATGGATGAGCAGTTCTTC
CASSLAGGMDEQFF
>TRBD2|TRBJ2-2|NA|TRBV20-1
TGCAGTGCTACTAGCGGGCCGAACACCGGGGAGCTGTTTTTT
CSATSGPNTGELFF
>NA|TRBJ1-5|NA|TRBV12-3/TRBV12-4
TGTGCCAGCAGGAATACAGGTGGGTTCGGGCAGCCCCAGCATTTT
CASRNTGGFGQPQHF
>TRBD2|TRBJ2-7|NA|TRBV4-1
TGCGCCAGCAGCCGCCCGGGACTAGAATACGAGCAGTACTTC
CASSRPGLEYEQYF
>TRBD2|TRBJ2-1|many|TRBV12-3/TRBV12-4
TGTGCCAGCAGTTTAGCAGCGGGAGGCTACAATGAGCAGTTCTTC
CASSLAAGGYNEQFF
>NA|TRBJ1-1|NA|TRBV5-1
TGCGCCAGCACTTCCGGGGCGCGTAACAAAGCTTTCTTT
CASTSGARNKAFF
>NA|TRBJ1-5|few|TRBV7-2
TGTGCCAGCAGCTTAGGTCCAGGGGGCAATCAGCCCCAGCATTTT
CASSLGPGGNQPQHF
>NA|TRBJ1-1|NA|TRBV5-6
TGTGCCAGCAGCTACCCGGGGGGAATTGGCACTGAAGCTTTCTTT
CASSYPGGIGTEAFF
>TRBD1|TRBJ2-2|few|TRBV6-6
TGTGCCAGCAGCAGGGACAGGGGGCGAACCGGGGAGCTGTTTTTT
CASSRDRGRTGELFF
>NA|TRBJ1-6|few|TRBV6-5
TGTGCCAGCAGTTACGCGGCCTCGCGTTCACCCCTCCACTTT
CASSYAASRSPLHF
>NA|TRBJ2-2|NA|TRBV12-3/TRBV12-4
TGTGCCAGCAGTTACGGGGGTCAGGGGCTAAACACCGGGGAGCTGTTTTTT
CASSYGGQGLNTGELFF
>NA|TRBJ1-1|NA|TRBV6-1
TGTGCCAGCACAGAAGCAAGAGTGACTGAAGCTTTCTTT
CASTEARVTEAFF
>NA|TRBJ2-4|few|TRBV24-1
TGTGCCACCAGTGACCCCCGCTCTGGGGCCAAAAACATTCAGTACTTC
CATSDPRSGAKNIQYF